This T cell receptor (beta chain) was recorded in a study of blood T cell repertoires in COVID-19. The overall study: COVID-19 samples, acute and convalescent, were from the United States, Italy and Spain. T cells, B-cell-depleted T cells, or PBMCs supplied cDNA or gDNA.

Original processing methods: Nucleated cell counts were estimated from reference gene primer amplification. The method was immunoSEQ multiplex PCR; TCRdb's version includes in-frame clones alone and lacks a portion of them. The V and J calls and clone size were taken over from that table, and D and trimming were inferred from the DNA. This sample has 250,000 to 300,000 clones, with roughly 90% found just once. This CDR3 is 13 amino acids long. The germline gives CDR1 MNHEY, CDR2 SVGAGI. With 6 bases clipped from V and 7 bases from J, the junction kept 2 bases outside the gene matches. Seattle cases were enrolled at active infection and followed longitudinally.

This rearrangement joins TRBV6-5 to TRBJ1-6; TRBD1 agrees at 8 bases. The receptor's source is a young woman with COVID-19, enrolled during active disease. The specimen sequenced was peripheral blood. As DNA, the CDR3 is TGTGCCAGCAGAAGACAGGGGAATTCACCCCTCCACTTT. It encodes CASRRQGNSPLHF.